The 2 T cell receptor beta chains given below trace back to one sample, sequenced in a study of blood T cell repertoires in COVID-19. The assay was immunoSEQ multiplex PCR, and TCRdb's table has in-frame clones only and misses some. The table includes almost 300,000 clones, roughly 86% detected once. Sequencing used peripheral blood. These receptors were obtained from a man in his 70s with acute or convalescent COVID-19.

The genes are TRBV3-1 (or the pseudogene TRBV3-2) and TRBJ2-1, with TRBD2 matching 10 bases. With 3 bases clipped from V and 8 bases from J, the junction kept 7 bases outside the gene matches. This CDR3 comprises 15 residues. The V gene's germline CDR1 is LGHDT and CDR2 YNNKEL (reference sequence). CDR3 residues: CASSQRSGGAHEQFF. CDR3 coding DNA: TGTGCCAGCAGCCAGAGAAGCGGGGGGGCCCATGAGCAGTTCTTC.

This clone was seen only a few times. V is TRBV7-3 and J is TRBJ1-2, with 8 bases lining up with TRBD1. V gave up 5 bases and J gave up 0 bases; unmatched junction bases: 5. The CDR3 runs 15 residues. The germline CDR1 and CDR2 sequences are SGHTA and FQGTGA. CDR3 loop: CASSPGQGANYGYTF. For the CDR3, the DNA is TGTGCCAGCAGCCCCGGACAGGGAGCTAACTATGGCTACACCTTC.